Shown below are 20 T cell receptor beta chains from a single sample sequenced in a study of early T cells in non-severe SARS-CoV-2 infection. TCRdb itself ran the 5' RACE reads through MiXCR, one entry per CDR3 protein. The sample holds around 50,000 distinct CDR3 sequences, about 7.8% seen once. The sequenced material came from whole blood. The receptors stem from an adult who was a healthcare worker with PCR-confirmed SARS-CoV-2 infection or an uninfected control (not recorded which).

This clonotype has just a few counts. The CDR3 sequence is CASSNTSGLDSNQPQHF. CDR3 bases: TGTGCCAGCAGCAATACGAGCGGTCTCGATAGCAATCAGCCCCAGCATTTT. J is TRBJ1-5 and V is TRBV21-1. TRBV21-1 is a pseudogene locus. This CDR3 has 17 residues.

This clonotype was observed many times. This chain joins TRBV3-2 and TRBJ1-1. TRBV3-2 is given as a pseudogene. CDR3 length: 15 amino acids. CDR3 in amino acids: CASSHIQGGDTEAFF. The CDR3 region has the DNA TGTGCCAGCAGCCACATACAGGGAGGGGACACTGAAGCTTTCTTT.

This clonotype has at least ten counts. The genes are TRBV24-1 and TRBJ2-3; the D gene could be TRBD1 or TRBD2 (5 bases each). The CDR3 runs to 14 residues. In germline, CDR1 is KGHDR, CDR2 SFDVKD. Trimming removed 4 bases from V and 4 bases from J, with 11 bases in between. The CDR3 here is CATSDKGPADTQYF. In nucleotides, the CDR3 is TGTGCCACCAGTGACAAGGGACCAGCAGATACGCAGTATTTT.

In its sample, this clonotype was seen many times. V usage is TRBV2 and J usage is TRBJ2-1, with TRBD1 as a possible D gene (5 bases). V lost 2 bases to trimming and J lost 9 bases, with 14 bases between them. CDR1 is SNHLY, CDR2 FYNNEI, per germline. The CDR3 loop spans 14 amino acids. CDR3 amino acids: CASSENRGLGEQFF. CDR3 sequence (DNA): TGTGCCAGCAGTGAAAATAGGGGTTTAGGTGAGCAGTTCTTC. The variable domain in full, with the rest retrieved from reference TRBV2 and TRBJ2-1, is EPEVTQTPSHQVTQMGQEVILRCVPISNHLYFYWYRQILGQKVEFLVSFYNNEISEKSEIFDDQFSVERPDGSNFTLKIRSTKLEDSAMYFCASSENRGLGEQFFGPGTRLTVL.

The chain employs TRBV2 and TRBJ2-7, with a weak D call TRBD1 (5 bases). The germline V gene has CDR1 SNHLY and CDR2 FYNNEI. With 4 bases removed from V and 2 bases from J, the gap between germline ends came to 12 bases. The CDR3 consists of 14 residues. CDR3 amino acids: CASSAGAPTYEQYF. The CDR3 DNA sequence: TGTGCCAGCAGTGCTGGGGCCCCAACCTACGAGCAGTACTTC.

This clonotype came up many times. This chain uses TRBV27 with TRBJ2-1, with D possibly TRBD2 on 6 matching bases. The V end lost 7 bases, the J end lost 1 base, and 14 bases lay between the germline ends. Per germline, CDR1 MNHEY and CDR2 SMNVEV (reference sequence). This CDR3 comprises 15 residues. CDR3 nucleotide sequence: TGTGCCAGCACCGACGGACTACCTTCCTACAATGAGCAGTTCTTC. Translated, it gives CASTDGLPSYNEQFF.

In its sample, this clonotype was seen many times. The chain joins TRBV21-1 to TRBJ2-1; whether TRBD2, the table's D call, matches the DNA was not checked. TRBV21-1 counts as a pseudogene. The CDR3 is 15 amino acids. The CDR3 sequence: CASSKNERWLGEQFF. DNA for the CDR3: TGTGCCAGCAGCAAAAATGAACGATGGCTAGGTGAGCAGTTCTTC.

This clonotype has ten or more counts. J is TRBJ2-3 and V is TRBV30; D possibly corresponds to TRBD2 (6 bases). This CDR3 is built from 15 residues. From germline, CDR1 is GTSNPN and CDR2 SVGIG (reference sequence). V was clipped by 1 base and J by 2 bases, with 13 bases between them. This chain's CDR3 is CAWSETGTFTDTQYF. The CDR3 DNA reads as TGTGCCTGGAGTGAAACCGGGACTTTCACAGATACGCAGTATTTT.

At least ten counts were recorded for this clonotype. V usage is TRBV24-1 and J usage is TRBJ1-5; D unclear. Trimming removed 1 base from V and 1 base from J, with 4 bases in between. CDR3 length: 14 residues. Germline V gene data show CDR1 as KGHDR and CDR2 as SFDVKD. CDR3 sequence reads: CATSDFSSNQPQHF. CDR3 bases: TGTGCCACCAGTGATTTTTCCAGCAATCAGCCCCAGCATTTT.

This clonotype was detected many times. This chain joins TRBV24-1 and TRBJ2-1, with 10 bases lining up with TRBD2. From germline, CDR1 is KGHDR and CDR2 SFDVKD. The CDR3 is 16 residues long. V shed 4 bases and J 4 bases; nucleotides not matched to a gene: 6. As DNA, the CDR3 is TGTGCCACCAGTGACGCACTAGCGGGACAATACAATGAGCAGTTCTTC. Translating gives CATSDALAGQYNEQFF.

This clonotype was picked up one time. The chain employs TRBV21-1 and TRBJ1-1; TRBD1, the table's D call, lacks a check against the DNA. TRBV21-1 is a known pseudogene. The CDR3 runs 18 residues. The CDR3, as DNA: TGTGCCAGCAGCTTAAGGGGAGACAGGGGGCGCGGGAACACTGAAGCTTTCTTT. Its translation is CASSLRGDRGRGNTEAFF.

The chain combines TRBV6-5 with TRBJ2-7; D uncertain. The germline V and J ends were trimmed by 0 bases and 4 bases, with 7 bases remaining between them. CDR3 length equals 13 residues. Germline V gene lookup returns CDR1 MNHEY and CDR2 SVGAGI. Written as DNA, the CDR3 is TGTGCCAGCAGTTACTCGAAATTTTACGAGCAGTACTTC. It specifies CASSYSKFYEQYF.

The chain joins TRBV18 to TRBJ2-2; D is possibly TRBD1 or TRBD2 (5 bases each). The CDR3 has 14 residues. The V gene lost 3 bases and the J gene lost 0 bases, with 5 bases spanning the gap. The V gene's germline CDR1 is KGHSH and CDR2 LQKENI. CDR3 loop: CASSPGPNTGELFF. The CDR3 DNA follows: TGTGCCAGCTCACCGGGACCGAACACCGGGGAGCTGTTTTTT.

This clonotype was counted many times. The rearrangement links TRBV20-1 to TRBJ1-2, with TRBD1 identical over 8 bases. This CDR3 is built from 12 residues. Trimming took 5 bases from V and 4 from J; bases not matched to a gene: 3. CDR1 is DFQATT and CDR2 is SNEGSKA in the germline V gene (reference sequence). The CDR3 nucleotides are TGCAGTGCTCGACAGGGGAGCTATGGCTACACCTTC. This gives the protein CSARQGSYGYTF.

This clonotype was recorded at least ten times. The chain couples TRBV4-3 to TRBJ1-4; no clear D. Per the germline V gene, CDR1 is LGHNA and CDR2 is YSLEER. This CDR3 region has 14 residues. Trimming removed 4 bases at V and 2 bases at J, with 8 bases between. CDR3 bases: TGCGCCAGCAGCCTTGCCACGACTAATGAAAAACTGTTTTTT. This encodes CASSLATTNEKLFF.

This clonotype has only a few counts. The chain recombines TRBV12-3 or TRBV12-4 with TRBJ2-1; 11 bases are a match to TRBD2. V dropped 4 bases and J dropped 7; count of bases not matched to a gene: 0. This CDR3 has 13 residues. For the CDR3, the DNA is TGTGCCAGCAGTTGGACTAGCGGGAATGAGCAGTTCTTC. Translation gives CASSWTSGNEQFF.

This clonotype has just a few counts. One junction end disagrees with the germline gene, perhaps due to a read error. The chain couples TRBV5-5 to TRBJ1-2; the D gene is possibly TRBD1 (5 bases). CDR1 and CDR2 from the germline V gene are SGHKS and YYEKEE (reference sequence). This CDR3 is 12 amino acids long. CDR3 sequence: CASSLGTGPRSF. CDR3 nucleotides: TGTGCCAGCAGCTTGGGTACAGGCCCCAGAAGCTTC.

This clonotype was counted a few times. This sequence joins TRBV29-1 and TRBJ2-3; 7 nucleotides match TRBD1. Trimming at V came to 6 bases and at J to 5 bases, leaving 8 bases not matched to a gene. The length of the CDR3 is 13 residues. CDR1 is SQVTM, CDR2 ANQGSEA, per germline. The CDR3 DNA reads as TGCAGCGTGGTAACAGGGGTAGGAGATACGCAGTATTTT. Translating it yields CSVVTGVGDTQYF.

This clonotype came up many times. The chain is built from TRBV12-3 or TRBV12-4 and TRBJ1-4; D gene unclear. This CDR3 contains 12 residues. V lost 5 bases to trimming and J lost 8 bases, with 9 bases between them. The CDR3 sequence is CASSRVSEKLFF. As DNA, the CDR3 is TGTGCCAGCAGTAGGGTCTCCGAAAAACTGTTTTTT.

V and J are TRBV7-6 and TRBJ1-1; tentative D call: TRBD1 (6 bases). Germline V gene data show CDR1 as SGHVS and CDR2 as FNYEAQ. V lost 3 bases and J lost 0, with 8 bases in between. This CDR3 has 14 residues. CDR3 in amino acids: CASSFQGMNTEAFF. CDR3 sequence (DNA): TGTGCCAGCAGCTTCCAGGGGATGAACACTGAAGCTTTCTTT.